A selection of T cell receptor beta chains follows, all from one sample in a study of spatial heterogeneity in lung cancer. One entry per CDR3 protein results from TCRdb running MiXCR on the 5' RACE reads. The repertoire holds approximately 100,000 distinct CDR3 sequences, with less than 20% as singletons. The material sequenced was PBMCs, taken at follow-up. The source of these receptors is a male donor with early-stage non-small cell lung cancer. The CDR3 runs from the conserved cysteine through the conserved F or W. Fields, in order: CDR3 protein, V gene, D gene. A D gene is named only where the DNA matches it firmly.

CDR3 protein: CSVEDLETQYF
V gene: TRBV29-1
D gene: NA

CDR3 protein: CASSYLTGANVLTF
V gene: TRBV7-2
D gene: NA

CDR3 protein: CASSPRRGGSKNIQYF
V gene: TRBV3-1
D gene: TRBD2

CDR3 protein: CASASGTLEQYF
V gene: TRBV25-1
D gene: NA

CDR3 protein: CATSQGAGYTF
V gene: TRBV24-1
D gene: TRBD1

CDR3 protein: CATSDPPNSEAFF
V gene: TRBV24-1
D gene: NA

CDR3 protein: CASNRDYNSPLHF
V gene: TRBV25-1
D gene: NA

CDR3 protein: CSARRQGPTNQPQHF
V gene: TRBV20-1
D gene: TRBD1

CDR3 protein: CATSGPGETQYF
V gene: TRBV7-8
D gene: NA

CDR3 protein: CSAGLLEQFF
V gene: TRBV20-1
D gene: NA

CDR3 protein: CSVETGVYNEQFF
V gene: TRBV29-1
D gene: NA

CDR3 protein: CASSLGAHTYNEQFF
V gene: TRBV7-2
D gene: NA

CDR3 protein: CASGQGPHEASTDTQYF
V gene: TRBV12-5
D gene: NA

CDR3 protein: CASSNGGSGANVLTF
V gene: TRBV19
D gene: NA

CDR3 protein: CASSVRENEQFF
V gene: TRBV9
D gene: NA

CDR3 protein: CASSGVGAGGYNEQFF
V gene: TRBV19
D gene: NA

CDR3 protein: CSARGTARNSPLHF
V gene: TRBV20-1
D gene: TRBD1

CDR3 protein: CASSVVGTSTDTQYF
V gene: TRBV25-1
D gene: NA

CDR3 protein: CASRLKHHTEAFF
V gene: TRBV6-5
D gene: NA

CDR3 protein: CAWGRLPQNIQYF
V gene: TRBV30
D gene: NA

CDR3 protein: CASSKSSTGRNEQYF
V gene: TRBV19
D gene: NA

CDR3 protein: CASGPGGDRAGYTF
V gene: TRBV2
D gene: TRBD1

CDR3 protein: CASSGWGFGGNQPQHF
V gene: TRBV2
D gene: NA

CDR3 protein: CASRVAGGTGELFF
V gene: TRBV12-3/TRBV12-4
D gene: NA

CDR3 protein: CASSLGEKLFF
V gene: TRBV12-3/TRBV12-4
D gene: NA

CDR3 protein: CSVERRGDTGELFF
V gene: TRBV29-1
D gene: NA

CDR3 protein: CASSALRGSNQPQHF
V gene: TRBV6-2/TRBV6-3
D gene: NA

CDR3 protein: CASSSQGGNQPQHF
V gene: TRBV7-2
D gene: TRBD1

CDR3 protein: CASSPQNVRGNEKLFF
V gene: TRBV4-1
D gene: NA

CDR3 protein: CASSLPVRTEAFF
V gene: TRBV28
D gene: NA

CDR3 protein: CASADGTSRTYNEQFF
V gene: TRBV5-6
D gene: TRBD2

CDR3 protein: CSVGSQRGGRDTQYF
V gene: TRBV29-1
D gene: TRBD2

CDR3 protein: CASSHDRDTGELFF
V gene: TRBV7-8
D gene: TRBD1

CDR3 protein: CASSPQGGANYGYTF
V gene: TRBV9
D gene: TRBD1

CDR3 protein: CSARDRYRVIHF
V gene: TRBV20-1
D gene: NA

CDR3 protein: CAISEFGEAYEQYF
V gene: TRBV10-3
D gene: NA

CDR3 protein: CASSPRQFLGGNEQFF
V gene: TRBV11-2
D gene: TRBD2

CDR3 protein: CASSLTGTRTDTQYF
V gene: TRBV7-2
D gene: NA

CDR3 protein: CASSSASGGETQYF
V gene: TRBV28
D gene: TRBD2

CDR3 protein: CASSTRTGTEETQYF
V gene: TRBV5-1
D gene: TRBD1

CDR3 protein: CSASGDLAGAVNEQFF
V gene: TRBV20-1
D gene: TRBD2

CDR3 protein: CASSEATQPIQETQYF
V gene: TRBV2
D gene: NA

CDR3 protein: CASSYPGGQPQHF
V gene: TRBV6-2/TRBV6-3
D gene: NA

CDR3 protein: CASGPDLEAFF
V gene: TRBV6-6
D gene: NA

CDR3 protein: CASSPQGTASTDTQYF
V gene: TRBV6-6
D gene: NA

CDR3 protein: CASSDGQKNYGYTF
V gene: TRBV2
D gene: NA